A single TCR beta chain is shown here with its context. Antigen specificity is unknown. A single record per CDR3 protein comes from TCRdb applying MiXCR to the reads. Of 250,000 to 400,000 distinct CDR3 sequences listed, 25% are singletons. The CDR3 consists of 13 residues. Trimming shortened V by 6 bases and J by 5 bases, and 8 bases separated the two germline ends. This specimen belongs to a study of T cell repertoires in cytomegalovirus infection. Specimen: cultured PBMCs, collected from culture after CMV antigen stimulation. The chain couples TRBV12-3 or TRBV12-4 to TRBJ2-6; D remains unclear. This clonotype originated in a human donor in good health (CMV status not recorded). Some clones in this sample may be carry-over from other donors' samples. Here the CDR3 reads CASSPGWANVLTF. CDR3 DNA sequence: TGTGCCAGCAGCCCCGGTTGGGCCAACGTCCTGACTTTC.